Listed below are T cell receptor beta chains from one sample, sequenced in a study of graft-versus-host responses after intestinal transplantation. The repertoire was sequenced with immunoSEQ multiplex PCR; TCRdb's copy has only in-frame clones and lacks some. The sample holds about 21,000 clones, roughly two fifths seen once. The specimen comprised alloreactive CD8+ T cells from a mixed lymphocyte reaction culture, sampled before intestinal transplant. These receptors were obtained from a human patient who received an intestinal transplant. The CDR3 runs from the conserved cysteine through the conserved F or W. The D gene is left open where the match is weak. Size tells how often a clone was seen (once, few, many) or the class of an expanded clone, and some rows leave it out.

d_call | clone_size | j_call | cdr3_length | v_call | cdr3_aa | cdr3_nt
TRBD2 | NA | TRBJ2-1 | 15 | TRBV7-9 | CASSAGTSLYNEQFF | TGTGCCAGCAGCGCCGGGACTAGCCTATACAATGAGCAGTTCTTC
NA | few | TRBJ2-7 | 14 | TRBV14 | CASSPLGTLYEQYF | TGTGCCAGCAGCCCCCTAGGCACCCTCTACGAGCAGTACTTC
NA | few | TRBJ2-2 | 12 | TRBV30 | CAWSPYTGELFF | TGTGCCTGGAGTCCATATACCGGGGAGCTGTTTTTT
NA | NA | TRBJ2-2 | 12 | TRBV27 | CASSDLGGELFF | TGTGCCAGCAGCGACCTCGGCGGGGAGCTGTTTTTT
NA | NA | TRBJ2-1 | 15 | TRBV6-5 | CASSSEGVIPTEQFF | TGTGCCAGCAGTTCAGAGGGGGTAATTCCGACAGAGCAGTTCTTC
NA | NA | TRBJ2-1 | 18 | TRBV5-5 | CASSSVGHLRRLYNEQFF | TGTGCCAGCAGCTCTGTGGGACACCTAAGGAGGCTCTACAATGAGCAGTTCTTC
NA | NA | TRBJ1-2 | 14 | TRBV5-1 | CASSLEIMTHGYTF | TGCGCCAGCAGCTTGGAAATCATGACGCATGGCTACACCTTC
TRBD1 | medium-sized | TRBJ1-5 | 14 | TRBV28 | CATGTGAGRQPQHF | TGTGCCACGGGGACAGGGGCCGGGAGGCAGCCCCAGCATTTT
TRBD2 | NA | TRBJ2-1 | 15 | TRBV7-8 | CASSLKGLAGNEQFF | TGTGCCAGCAGCTTAAAGGGGCTAGCGGGTAATGAGCAGTTCTTC
TRBD1 | few | TRBJ2-7 | 15 | TRBV28 | CASSTIGTGRYEQYF | TGTGCCAGCAGCACGATCGGGACAGGACGTTACGAGCAGTACTTC
NA | few | TRBJ1-1 | 14 | TRBV6-5 | CASSPLPSGTEAFF | TGTGCCAGCAGTCCCCTCCCGTCAGGGACTGAAGCTTTCTTT
TRBD2 | NA | TRBJ2-1 | 20 | TRBV4-1 | CASSQGPSGVAGGSYNEQFF | TGCGCCAGCAGCCAAGGCCCTTCGGGGGTAGCGGGAGGCTCCTACAATGAGCAGTTCTTC
NA | NA | TRBJ2-2 | 20 | TRBV7-7 | CASSLGPLSARTPNTGELFF | TGTGCTAGCAGCTTGGGCCCTCTGAGCGCGAGAACACCGAACACCGGGGAGCTGTTTTTT
NA | NA | TRBJ2-6 | 18 | TRBV7-6 | CASSLARDPNSGANVLTF | TGTGCCAGCAGCTTAGCACGAGATCCAAACTCTGGGGCCAACGTCCTGACTTTC
TRBD1 | NA | TRBJ2-3 | 14 | TRBV6-5 | CASSYGTGVDTQYF | TGTGCCAGCAGTTACGGGACAGGGGTCGATACGCAGTATTTT
NA | NA | TRBJ1-2 | 12 | TRBV7-3 | CASSDGKYGYTF | TGTGCCAGCTCCGACGGGAAATATGGCTACACCTTC
TRBD1 | few | TRBJ2-1 | 14 | TRBV7-3 | CASSPGTGPNEQFF | TGTGCCAGCAGCCCTGGGACAGGGCCTAATGAGCAGTTCTTC
NA | NA | TRBJ2-7 | 14 | TRBV27 | CASSLRGAIHEQYF | TGTGCCAGCAGTTTAAGGGGGGCTATACACGAGCAGTACTTC
NA | NA | TRBJ1-2 | 11 | TRBV7-9 | CASSLVVGYTF | TGTGCCAGCAGCTTAGTGGTTGGCTACACCTTC
NA | few | TRBJ1-1 | 14 | TRBV6-6 | CASSYGRYNTEAFF | TGTGCCAGCAGTTACGGCAGGTACAACACTGAAGCTTTCTTT
NA | few | TRBJ1-2 | 13 | TRBV2 | CASKGDGPYGYTF | TGTGCCAGCAAAGGTGACGGACCCTATGGCTACACCTTC
TRBD1 | NA | TRBJ1-1 | 15 | TRBV5-5 | CASTSGQGMNTEAFF | TGTGCCAGCACCTCAGGACAGGGTATGAACACTGAAGCTTTCTTT